Listed here is a single TCR beta chain. This specimen comes from a study of blood T cell repertoires in COVID-19. Background on the study: The United States, Italy and Spain were the sources of the acute and convalescent COVID-19 samples. T cells, B-cell-depleted T cells, or PBMCs supplied cDNA or gDNA.

This CDR3 comprises 15 residues. Per germline, CDR1 MNHEY and CDR2 SMNVEV (reference sequence). Trimming took off 4 bases at V and 0 bases at J, with 10 bases between the two ends. Per the study methods: Amplification from reference gene primers served as the basis for estimated nucleated cell counts. Profiled with immunoSEQ multiplex PCR; TCRdb holds only in-frame clones, not every one. V and J calls plus clone size are reproduced from that table; the DNA served to infer D and trimming. The sample holds about 150,000 clones, 88% seen once. The chain joins TRBV27 to TRBJ1-5; unclear D gene. This TCR was sampled from a man in his fifties or sixties who had recovered from COVID-19. The specimen was peripheral blood. CDR3 bases: TGTGCCAGCAGTTCTAATACTGGTAGCAATCAGCCCCAGCATTTT. It is translated as CASSSNTGSNQPQHF.